The 24 T cell receptor beta chains presented below share a single source sample, sequenced in a study of T cell responses to AZD1222 COVID-19 vaccine. Clones were sequenced by immunoSEQ multiplex PCR, and TCRdb holds only the in-frame ones, with some missing. The data show roughly 180,000 clones, around 92% seen once. The input for sequencing was peripheral blood, taken 28 days after the second AZD1222 dose. These receptors came from an adult who received the AZD1222 COVID-19 vaccine.

This clone was counted once. The chain uses TRBV18 and TRBJ2-3; 8 nucleotides agree with TRBD1. V gave up 2 bases and J gave up 1 base; unmatched junction bases: 8. CDR1 and CDR2 (germline): KGHSH, LQKENI. The length of the CDR3 is 17 residues. DNA of the CDR3: TGTGCCAGCTCACCAGCTGAGACAGGGGAAGGCACAGATACGCAGTATTTT. Its protein product is CASSPAETGEGTDTQYF.

This clone is a singleton in its sample. The chain joins TRBV30 to TRBJ1-1; no clear D gene. The CDR3 totals 11 residues. Germline values: CDR1 GTSNPN, CDR2 SVGIG (reference sequence). V dropped 3 bases and J dropped 11 bases, with 13 bases sitting between them. DNA for the CDR3: TGTGCCTGGAGGGAGGGCTTTTGGGCTTTCTTT. Amino acids: CAWREGFWAFF.

This chain connects TRBV7-9 to TRBJ2-7; possibly TRBD1 for D (6 bases). The CDR3 is 15 residues long. CDR1 is SEHNR and CDR2 is FQNEAQ in the germline V gene (reference sequence). Between the trimmed V and J ends, which lost 5 bases and 1 base, there was a span of 15 bases. CDR3: CASSPPDSRSYEQYF. CDR3 nucleotide sequence: TGTGCCAGCAGCCCTCCGGACAGCAGATCCTACGAGCAGTACTTC. The full variable domain, in which reference TRBV7-9 and TRBJ2-7 provide the parts outside the CDR3, is DTGVSQNPRHKITKRGQNVTFRCDPISEHNRLYWYRQTLGQGPEFLTYFQNEAQLEKSRLLSDRFSAERPKGSFSTLEIQRTEQGDSAMYLCASSPPDSRSYEQYFGPGTRLTVT.

V usage is TRBV30 and J usage is TRBJ1-4; TRBD1 agrees at 8 bases. From germline, CDR1 is GTSNPN and CDR2 SVGIG (reference sequence). The CDR3 covers 16 residues. With 7 bases clipped from V and 0 bases from J, the junction kept 10 bases outside the gene matches. The CDR3 nucleotides are TGTGCCTCGAGCCAGGGGGCGGTTGCAACTAATGAAAAACTGTTTTTT. It specifies CASSQGAVATNEKLFF.

The chain has TRBV5-6 and TRBJ2-4, with a possible D match to TRBD2 (5 bases). Per the germline V gene, CDR1 is SGHDT and CDR2 is YYEEEE. Trimming shortened V by 4 bases and J by 7 bases, and 18 bases separated the two germline ends. The CDR3 extends over 15 amino acids. CDR3 loop: CASSRRTREGNIQYF. In DNA, the CDR3 is TGTGCCAGCAGCCGTAGGACTCGTGAAGGGAACATTCAGTACTTC.

The rearrangement joins TRBV15 to TRBJ2-2, with D perhaps TRBD2 (5 bases). The CDR3 sequence is 15 residues long. Looked up from germline, CDR1 is LNHNV and CDR2 is YYDKDF (reference sequence). Trimming took 7 bases from V and 4 from J, leaving 16 bases between them. The CDR3 loop is CATTLAGVLTGELFF. In nucleotides, the CDR3 is TGTGCCACCACCTTGGCGGGCGTTCTCACCGGGGAGCTGTTTTTT. Full variable domain (missing parts from reference TRBV15 and TRBJ2-2): DAMVIQNPRYQVTQFGKPVTLSCSQTLNHNVMYWYQQKSSQAPKLLFHYYDKDFNNEADTPDNFQSRRPNTSFCFLDIRSPGLGDTAMYLCATTLAGVLTGELFFGEGSRLTVL.

This clone was seen more than once but under ten times. CDR3 residues: CASSGPYRGGDGQPQHF. The CDR3 region has the DNA TGTGCCAGCAGCGGACCCTATAGAGGGGGCGACGGTCAGCCCCAGCATTTT. The J gene is TRBJ1-5, the V gene TRBV7-8; 7 nucleotides line up with TRBD1. CDR1 is SGHVS, CDR2 FQNEAQ, per germline. J gave up 6 bases and V 5 bases, and 16 bases lay outside the gene matches. The CDR3 has 17 amino acids.

The chain couples TRBV7-9 to TRBJ2-7, with 12 bases lining up with TRBD2. Losses at the gene ends were 4 bases for V and 3 bases for J; bases not matched to a gene: 7. CDR1 is SEHNR and CDR2 is FQNEAQ in the germline V gene (reference sequence). The CDR3 runs 16 residues. CDR3 DNA: TGTGCCAGCAGCTCGCTACTAGCGGGAGGATTCTACGAGCAGTACTTC. Its protein product is CASSSLLAGGFYEQYF.

The chain employs TRBV7-9 and TRBJ2-1, with D tentatively TRBD1 (7 bases). Trimming took 5 bases from V and 2 from J, leaving 10 bases between them. The CDR3 is 14 residues long. Germline CDR1 and CDR2: SEHNR and FQNEAQ (reference sequence). CDR3 in amino acids: CASSGGTAYNEQFF. The DNA for the CDR3 is TGTGCCAGCAGCGGGGGGACAGCCTACAATGAGCAGTTCTTC. Combining the CDR3 with reference TRBV7-9 and TRBJ2-1 gives the whole variable domain DTGVSQNPRHKITKRGQNVTFRCDPISEHNRLYWYRQTLGQGPEFLTYFQNEAQLEKSRLLSDRFSAERPKGSFSTLEIQRTEQGDSAMYLCASSGGTAYNEQFFGPGTRLTVL.

The chain is built from TRBV29-1 and TRBJ2-1; TRBD1 or TRBD2 may be the D gene (6 bases each). CDR1 is SQVTM and CDR2 is ANQGSEA in the germline V gene. V was pared by 3 bases and J by 4 bases, with 16 bases between. The CDR3 runs to 15 residues. CDR3 bases: TGCAGCGTTGAGGGGGGCAGGGGACCTTACAATGAGCAGTTCTTC. Encoded protein: CSVEGGRGPYNEQFF.

The genes are TRBV2 and TRBJ1-5; D possibly corresponds to TRBD1 (6 bases). The CDR3 has 13 residues. V shed 5 bases and J shed 6 bases, with 11 bases lying between them. Germline CDR1 is SNHLY and CDR2 is FYNNEI. In nucleotides, the CDR3 is TGTGCCAGCAGTCATGAGGACAGTCAGCCCCAGCATTTT. Translated, it gives CASSHEDSQPQHF.

J is TRBJ1-1 and V is TRBV30, with a weak D call TRBD1 (6 bases). The CDR3 loop spans 14 amino acids. Trimming cost V 2 bases and J 4 bases, with 14 bases left between them. CDR1 and CDR2 (germline): GTSNPN, SVGIG (reference sequence). Here the CDR3 reads CAWSFTGLGTEAFF. The CDR3 DNA sequence: TGTGCCTGGAGTTTCACAGGGTTAGGCACTGAAGCTTTCTTT.

The V gene is TRBV2, the J gene TRBJ2-3, with 7 bases that match TRBD2. Germline-derived CDR1 and CDR2 are SNHLY and FYNNEI. The CDR3 runs to 19 residues. Trimming removed 1 base from V and 0 bases from J; junction bases left unmatched: 13. The DNA for the CDR3 is TGTGCCAGCAGTGAAGTCGTGGGAGGGTTCTCATCTAGCACAGATACGCAGTATTTT. This sequence encodes CASSEVVGGFSSSTDTQYF.

The chain has TRBV4-1 and TRBJ1-2; TRBD1 matches 11 bases. The CDR3 sequence is 17 residues long. Germline trimming cut 1 base from V and 4 bases from J; bases unmatched to any gene: 8. Looked up from germline, CDR1 is MGHRA and CDR2 is YSYEKL. CDR3 region: CASSQGPEDRGPYGYTF. The CDR3 region has the DNA TGCGCCAGCAGCCAAGGCCCCGAGGACAGGGGGCCCTATGGCTACACCTTC.

The rearrangement uses TRBV5-6 and TRBJ1-2; 9 bases fit TRBD1. V was clipped by 4 bases and J by 5 bases; unmatched bases: 9. The germline V gene has CDR1 SGHDT and CDR2 YYEEEE. The CDR3 spans 15 residues. The CDR3 loop is CASSQTRDRVYGYTF. The CDR3 nucleotides are TGTGCCAGCAGCCAGACCCGGGACAGGGTTTATGGCTACACCTTC. The variable domain in full, with the rest retrieved from reference TRBV5-6 and TRBJ1-2, is DAGVTQSPTHLIKTRGQQVTLRCSPKSGHDTVSWYQQALGQGPQFIFQYYEEEERQRGNFPDRFSGHQFPNYSSELNVNALLLGDSALYLCASSQTRDRVYGYTFGSGTRLTVV.

A remark on this clone: Other DNA sequences in the sample encode the same CDR3. CDR3 in amino acids: CASSPRVGETQYF. The CDR3 DNA is TGTGCCAGCAGCCCTAGAGTGGGGGAGACCCAGTACTTC. This chain joins TRBV7-2 and TRBJ2-5; no firm D call. The CDR3 is made up of 13 amino acids. The V end was cut by 5 bases, the J end by 5 bases, with 12 bases between. Germline lookup yields CDR1 SGHTA and CDR2 FQGNSA.

The CDR3: CASSLSSNTGELFF. As DNA, the CDR3 is TGTGCCAGCAGCTTATCCTCGAACACCGGGGAGCTGTTTTTT. The genes are TRBV7-2 and TRBJ2-2, with D unresolved. The CDR3 runs to 14 residues. The germline CDR1 and CDR2 sequences are SGHTA and FQGNSA. Deletions cut 2 bases from V and 0 bases from J, with 4 bases between.

The V gene is TRBV6-6, the J gene TRBJ1-1; D remains unclear. V was cut by 2 bases and J by 6 bases, with 13 bases left in between. Germline loops: CDR1 MNHNY, CDR2 SVGAGI (reference sequence). The CDR3 runs to 14 residues. CDR3 residues: CASSYEVVGAEAFF. CDR3 sequence (DNA): TGTGCCAGCAGTTACGAGGTAGTAGGAGCTGAAGCTTTCTTT.

About this clone: Other DNA sequences of this sample code for an identical CDR3. This chain links TRBV20-1 with TRBJ2-7; maybe TRBD1 (5 bases). CDR1 and CDR2 (germline): DFQATT, SNEGSKA (reference sequence). Trimming cost V 6 bases and J 1 base, with 7 bases left between them. The CDR3 is 11 residues long. Written as DNA, the CDR3 is TGCAGTGCCAGGGTTTCCTACGAGCAGTACTTC. Protein product: CSARVSYEQYF.

This rearrangement joins TRBV27 to TRBJ2-7, with D possibly TRBD2 on 6 matching bases. The CDR3 is 16 amino acids. V lost 0 bases and J lost 1, with 13 bases in between. CDR1 MNHEY and CDR2 SMNVEV come from the germline V gene (reference sequence). The CDR3 here is CASSLSGGGGSYEQYF. The CDR3 DNA reads as TGTGCCAGCAGTTTATCGGGGGGAGGAGGTTCCTACGAGCAGTACTTC.

CDR3 region: CASTLGTGEGYTF. Here the CDR3 DNA reads TGTGCCAGCACCCTTGGGACAGGAGAAGGCTACACCTTC. The genes are TRBV13 and TRBJ1-2; TRBD1 agrees at 8 bases. CDR1 and CDR2 from the germline V gene are PRHDT and FYEKMQ (reference sequence). Trimming took 7 bases from V and 8 from J; bases not matched to a gene: 9. CDR3 size: 13 residues.

J is TRBJ2-1 and V is TRBV7-9; 8 nucleotides match TRBD2. The CDR3 sequence is 17 residues long. V shed 10 bases, J shed 4 bases, and the junction held 18 bases outside the gene matches. CDR1 SEHNR and CDR2 FQNEAQ come from the germline V gene (reference sequence). CDR3: CANGDLGLAKTYNEQFF. CDR3 DNA: TGTGCCAACGGTGACCTAGGACTAGCCAAAACTTACAATGAGCAGTTCTTC.

V gene TRBV6-5 combines with J gene TRBJ1-4; no firm D call. Germline CDR1 MNHEY, CDR2 SVGAGI. The length of the CDR3 is 13 residues. V was pared by 7 bases and J by 5 bases, with 11 bases between. The CDR3 protein is CASKGFSNEKLFF. The CDR3 DNA sequence: TGTGCCAGCAAAGGTTTCTCCAATGAAAAACTGTTTTTT.

The rearrangement uses TRBV7-3 and TRBJ2-3; 7 bases map to TRBD1. The CDR3 sequence is 15 residues long. CDR1 is SGHTA and CDR2 is FQGTGA in the germline V gene. Trimming removed 5 bases from V and 4 bases from J; junction bases left unmatched: 9. CDR3 sequence (DNA): TGTGCCAGCAGCCCTGAGGTGGGGACAGCAGATACGCAGTATTTT. Protein: CASSPEVGTADTQYF.